This T cell receptor (beta chain) stems from a study of PD-1 blockade in classical Hodgkin lymphoma. Findings of the study overall: The study found that TCR diversity rose significantly by C4D1 in CD4+ but not CD8+ cells. Why repertoires differed is undefined; disease activity or prior therapy possibly contributed.

V gave up 1 base and J gave up 0 bases, with 3 bases separating them. There are 13 residues in the CDR3. The germline V gene has CDR1 LGHNA and CDR2 YSLEER. All patients experienced relapse after autologous stem cell transplantation, and brentuximab vedotin exposure was variable. Patients reached a best response of complete response, partial response or progressive disease. In the case of this clone: Its specificity is not known.

The data were produced by immunoSEQ multiplex PCR, yet TCRdb's version contains in-frame clones alone and is incomplete. Of nearly 100,000 clones listed, roughly 83% are singletons. Sample: peripheral blood mononuclear cells (PBMCs), taken at baseline. The rearrangement links TRBV4-3 to TRBJ1-2; D is unresolved. The TCR comes from a human donor with classical Hodgkin lymphoma. The chain's CDR3 is CASSQAANYGYTF. CDR3 sequence (DNA): TGCGCCAGCAGCCAAGCGGCTAACTATGGCTACACCTTC.